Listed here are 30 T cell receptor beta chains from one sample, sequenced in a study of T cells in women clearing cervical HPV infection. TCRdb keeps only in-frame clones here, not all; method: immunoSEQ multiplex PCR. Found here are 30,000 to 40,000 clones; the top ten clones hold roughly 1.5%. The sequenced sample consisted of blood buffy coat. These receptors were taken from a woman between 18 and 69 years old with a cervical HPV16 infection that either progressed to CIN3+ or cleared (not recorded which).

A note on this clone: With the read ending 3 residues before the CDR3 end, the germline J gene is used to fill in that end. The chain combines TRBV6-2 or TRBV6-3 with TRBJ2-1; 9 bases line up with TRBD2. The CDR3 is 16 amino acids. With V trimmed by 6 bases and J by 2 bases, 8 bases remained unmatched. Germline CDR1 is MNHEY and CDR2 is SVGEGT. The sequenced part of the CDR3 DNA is TGTGCCAGCAGGGGGGGTGGACTAGCGACCTACAATGAG. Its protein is CASRGGGLATYNE. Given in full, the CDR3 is CASRGGGLATYNEQFF.

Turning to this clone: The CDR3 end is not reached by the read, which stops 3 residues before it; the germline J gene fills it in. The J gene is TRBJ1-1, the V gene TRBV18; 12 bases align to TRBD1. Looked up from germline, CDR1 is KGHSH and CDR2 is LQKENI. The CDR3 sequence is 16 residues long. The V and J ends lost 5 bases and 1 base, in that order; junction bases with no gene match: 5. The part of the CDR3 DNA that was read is TGTGCCAGCTCAAGACCGGGACAGGGGGCGAACACTGAA. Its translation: CASSRPGQGANTE. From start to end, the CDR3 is CASSRPGQGANTEAFF.

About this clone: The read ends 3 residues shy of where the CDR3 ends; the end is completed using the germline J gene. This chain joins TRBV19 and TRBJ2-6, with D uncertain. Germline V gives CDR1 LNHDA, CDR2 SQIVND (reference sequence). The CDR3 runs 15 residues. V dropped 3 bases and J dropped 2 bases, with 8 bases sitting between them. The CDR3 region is CASSMQLTGANVLTF. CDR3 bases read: TGTGCCAGTAGTATGCAACTCACTGGGGCCAACGTC.

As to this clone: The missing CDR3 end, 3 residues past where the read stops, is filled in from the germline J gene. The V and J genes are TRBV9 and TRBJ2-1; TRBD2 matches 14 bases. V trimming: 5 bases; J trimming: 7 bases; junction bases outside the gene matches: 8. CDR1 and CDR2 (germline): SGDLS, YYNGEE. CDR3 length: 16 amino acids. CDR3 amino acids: CASSKGLAGDGNEQFF. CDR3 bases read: TGTGCCAGCAGTAAGGGACTAGCGGGAGATGGGAATGAG.

The CDR3 sequence is CSAPDSQETQYF. CDR3 DNA, as far as it was read: TGCAGCGCTCCGGACAGCCAAGAGACC. The chain uses TRBV29-1 and TRBJ2-5, with D tentatively TRBD1 (6 bases). The read terminates 3 residues before the CDR3 end, so the remaining end is supplied by the germline J gene. Germline V gene lookup returns CDR1 SQVTM and CDR2 ANQGSEA. This CDR3 contains 12 residues. Trimming shortened V by 7 bases and J by 1 base, and 10 bases separated the two germline ends.

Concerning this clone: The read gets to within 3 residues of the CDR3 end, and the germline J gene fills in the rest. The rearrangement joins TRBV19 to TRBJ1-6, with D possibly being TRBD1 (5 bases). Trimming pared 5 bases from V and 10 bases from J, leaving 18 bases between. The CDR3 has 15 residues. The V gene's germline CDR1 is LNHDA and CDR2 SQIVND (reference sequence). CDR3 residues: CASSWGVRANSPLHF. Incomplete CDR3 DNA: TGTGCCAGTAGTTGGGGGGTTAGGGCGAACTCACCC.

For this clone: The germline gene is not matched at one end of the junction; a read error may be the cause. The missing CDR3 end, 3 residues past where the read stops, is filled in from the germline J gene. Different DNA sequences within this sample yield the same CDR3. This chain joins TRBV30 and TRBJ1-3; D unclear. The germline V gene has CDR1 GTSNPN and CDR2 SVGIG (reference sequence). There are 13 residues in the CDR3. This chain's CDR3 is CAWSGDSGNTIYF. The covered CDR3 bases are TGTGCCTGGAGCGGTGACTCTGGCAACACA.

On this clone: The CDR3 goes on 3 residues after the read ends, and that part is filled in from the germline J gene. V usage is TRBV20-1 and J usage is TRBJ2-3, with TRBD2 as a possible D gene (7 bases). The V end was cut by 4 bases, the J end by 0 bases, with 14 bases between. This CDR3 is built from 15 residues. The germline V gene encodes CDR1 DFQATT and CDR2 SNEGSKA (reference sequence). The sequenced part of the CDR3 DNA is TGCAGTGCTATAGGGCGGGGGCGCAGCACAGATACG. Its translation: CSAIGRGRSTDT. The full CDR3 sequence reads CSAIGRGRSTDTQYF.

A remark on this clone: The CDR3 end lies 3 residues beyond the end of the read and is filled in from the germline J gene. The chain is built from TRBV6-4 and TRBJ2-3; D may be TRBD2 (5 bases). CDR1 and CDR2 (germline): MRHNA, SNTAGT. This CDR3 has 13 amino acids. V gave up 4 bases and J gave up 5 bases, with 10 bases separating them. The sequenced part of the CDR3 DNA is TGTGCCAGCAGTGTTGATAGCGAAGATACG. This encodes CASSVDSEDT. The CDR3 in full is CASSVDSEDTQYF.

CDR3 bases read: TGTGCCAGCAGTTTGACAGGGGGAGCGGGGGCCAACGTG. Protein sequence: CASSLTGGAGANV. The full CDR3 protein is CASSLTGGAGANVLFF. This chain joins TRBV2 and TRBJ2-2; tentatively, D is TRBD1 (9 bases). The CDR3 is cut off 3 residues early in the read; its end comes from the germline J gene. The CDR3 length is 16 residues. Germline V CDR1 and CDR2: SNHLY, FYNNEI. The full variable domain, in which reference TRBV2 and TRBJ2-2 provide the parts outside the CDR3, is EPEVTQTPSHQVTQMGQEVILRCVPISNHLYFYWYRQILGQKVEFLVSFYNNEISEKSEIFDDQFSVERPDGSNFTLKIRSTKLEDSAMYFCASSLTGGAGANVLFFGEGSRLTVL.

Partial CDR3 DNA: TGTGCCATCAGTGAGGGCCTAGCGGGAGAGTACGAG. The encoded protein is CAISEGLAGEYE. The complete CDR3 sequence is CAISEGLAGEYEQYF. The chain recombines TRBV10-3 with TRBJ2-7; 10 nucleotides align to TRBD2. Read coverage stops 3 residues before the CDR3 terminus; the germline J gene supplies the remainder. CDR3 length: 15 amino acids. CDR1 is ENHRY and CDR2 is SYGVKD in the germline V gene. V lost 2 bases to trimming and J lost 4 bases; unmatched junction nucleotides: 5.

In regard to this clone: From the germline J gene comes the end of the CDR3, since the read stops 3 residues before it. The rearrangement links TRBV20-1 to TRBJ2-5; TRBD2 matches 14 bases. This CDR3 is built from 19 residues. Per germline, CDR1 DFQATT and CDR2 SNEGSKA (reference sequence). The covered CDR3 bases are TGCAGTGCTAGTGGAGTGACTAGCGGGAGGGCCAAGGGGCCGTATACC. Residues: CSASGVTSGRAKGPYT. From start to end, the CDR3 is CSASGVTSGRAKGPYTQYF.

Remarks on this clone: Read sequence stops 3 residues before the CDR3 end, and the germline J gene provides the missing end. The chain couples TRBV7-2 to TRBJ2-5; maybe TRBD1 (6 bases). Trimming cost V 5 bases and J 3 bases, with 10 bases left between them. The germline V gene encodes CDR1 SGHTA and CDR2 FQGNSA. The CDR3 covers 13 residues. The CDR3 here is CASSPGQKETQYF. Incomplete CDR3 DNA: TGTGCCAGCAGCCCCGGACAGAAAGAGACC.

The part of the CDR3 DNA that was read is TGTGCCAGCAGCTTAGTTGGCGGGACAGATACG. This translates into CASSLVGGTDT. The entire CDR3 reads CASSLVGGTDTQYF. The genes are TRBV7-7 and TRBJ2-3; possibly TRBD2 for D (5 bases). Sequencing ends 3 residues short of the CDR3 end; the germline J gene provides the rest. CDR3 length: 14 amino acids. Germline lookup yields CDR1 SSHAT and CDR2 FNYEAQ (reference sequence). Trimming shortened V by 1 base and J by 3 bases, and 8 bases separated the two germline ends.

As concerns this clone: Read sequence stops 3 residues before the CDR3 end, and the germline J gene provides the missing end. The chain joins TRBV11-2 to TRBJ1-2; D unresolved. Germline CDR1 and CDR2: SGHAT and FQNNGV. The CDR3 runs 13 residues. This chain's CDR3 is CASSLEAEEGYTF. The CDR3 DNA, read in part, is TGTGCCAGCAGCTTAGAGGCAGAAGAAGGC.

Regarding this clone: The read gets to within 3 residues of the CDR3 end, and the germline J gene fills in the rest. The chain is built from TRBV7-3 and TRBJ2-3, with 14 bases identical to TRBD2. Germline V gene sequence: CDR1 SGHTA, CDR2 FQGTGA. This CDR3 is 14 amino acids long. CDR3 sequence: CASSFGTSGSAQYF. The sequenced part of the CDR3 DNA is TGTGCCAGCAGCTTTGGGACTAGCGGGAGTGCG.

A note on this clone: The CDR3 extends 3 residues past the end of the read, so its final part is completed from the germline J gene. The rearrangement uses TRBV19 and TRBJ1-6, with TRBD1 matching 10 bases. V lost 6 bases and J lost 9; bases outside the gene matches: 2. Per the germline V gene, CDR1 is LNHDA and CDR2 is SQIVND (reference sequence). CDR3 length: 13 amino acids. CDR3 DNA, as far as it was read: TGTGCCAGTAGCAGGACAGGGGGTTCACCC. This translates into CASSRTGGSP. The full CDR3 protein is CASSRTGGSPLHF.

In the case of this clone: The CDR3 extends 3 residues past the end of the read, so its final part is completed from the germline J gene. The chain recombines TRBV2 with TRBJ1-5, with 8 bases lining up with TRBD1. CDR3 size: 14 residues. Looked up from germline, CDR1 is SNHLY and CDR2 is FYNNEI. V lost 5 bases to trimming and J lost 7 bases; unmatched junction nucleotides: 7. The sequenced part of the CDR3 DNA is TGTGCCAGCAGTCCCGGACAGGGTGAACAGCCC. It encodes CASSPGQGEQP. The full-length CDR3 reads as CASSPGQGEQPQHF.

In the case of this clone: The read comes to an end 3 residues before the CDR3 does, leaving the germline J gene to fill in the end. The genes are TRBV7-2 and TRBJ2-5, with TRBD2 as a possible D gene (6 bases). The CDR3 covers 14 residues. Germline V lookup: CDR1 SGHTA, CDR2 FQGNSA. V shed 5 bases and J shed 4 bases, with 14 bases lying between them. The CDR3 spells CASSPAGRRETQYF. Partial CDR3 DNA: TGTGCCAGCAGCCCCGCGGGGAGGCGAGAGACC.

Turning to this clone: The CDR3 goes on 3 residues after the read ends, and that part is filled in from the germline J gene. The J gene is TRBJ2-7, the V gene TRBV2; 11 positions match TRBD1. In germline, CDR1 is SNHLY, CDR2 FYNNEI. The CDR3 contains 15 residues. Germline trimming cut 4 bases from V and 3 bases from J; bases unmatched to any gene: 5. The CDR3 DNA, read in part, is TGTGCCAGCAGTGCCCAGGGACAGGGGGTCTACGAG. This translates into CASSAQGQGVYE. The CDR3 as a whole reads CASSAQGQGVYEQYF. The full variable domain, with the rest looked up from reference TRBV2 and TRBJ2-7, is EPEVTQTPSHQVTQMGQEVILRCVPISNHLYFYWYRQILGQKVEFLVSFYNNEISEKSEIFDDQFSVERPDGSNFTLKIRSTKLEDSAMYFCASSAQGQGVYEQYFGPGTRLTVT.

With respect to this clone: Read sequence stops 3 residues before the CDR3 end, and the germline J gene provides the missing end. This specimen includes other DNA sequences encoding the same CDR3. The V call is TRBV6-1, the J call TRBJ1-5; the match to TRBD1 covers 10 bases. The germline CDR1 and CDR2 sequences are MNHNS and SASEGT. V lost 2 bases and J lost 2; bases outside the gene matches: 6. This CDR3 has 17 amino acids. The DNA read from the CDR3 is TGTGCCAGCAGTGAACCGACAGGGGGCTTTGGCAATCAGCCC. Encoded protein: CASSEPTGGFGNQP. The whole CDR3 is CASSEPTGGFGNQPQHF.

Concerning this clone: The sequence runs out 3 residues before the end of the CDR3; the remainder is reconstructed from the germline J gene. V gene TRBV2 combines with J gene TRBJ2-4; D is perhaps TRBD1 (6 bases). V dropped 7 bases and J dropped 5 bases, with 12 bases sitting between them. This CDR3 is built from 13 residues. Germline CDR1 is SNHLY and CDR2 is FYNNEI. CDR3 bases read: TGTGCCAGCATACTCAGGGGAGAAAACATT. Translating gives CASILRGENI. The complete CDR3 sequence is CASILRGENIQYF.

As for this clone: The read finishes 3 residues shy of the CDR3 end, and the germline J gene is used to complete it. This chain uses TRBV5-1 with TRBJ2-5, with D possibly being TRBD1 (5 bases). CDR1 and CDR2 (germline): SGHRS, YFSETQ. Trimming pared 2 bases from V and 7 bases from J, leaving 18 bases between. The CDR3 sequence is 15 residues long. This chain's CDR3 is CASSFQGISLGTQYF. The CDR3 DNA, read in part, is TGCGCCAGCAGCTTTCAGGGCATAAGCTTGGGGACC.

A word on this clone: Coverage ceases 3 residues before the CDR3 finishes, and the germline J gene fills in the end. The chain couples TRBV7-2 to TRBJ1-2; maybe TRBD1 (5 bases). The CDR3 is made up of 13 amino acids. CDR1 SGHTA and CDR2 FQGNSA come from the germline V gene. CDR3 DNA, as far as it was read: TGTGCCAGCAGCTTATCCAGGGAAGACGGC. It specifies CASSLSREDG. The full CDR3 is CASSLSREDGYTF.

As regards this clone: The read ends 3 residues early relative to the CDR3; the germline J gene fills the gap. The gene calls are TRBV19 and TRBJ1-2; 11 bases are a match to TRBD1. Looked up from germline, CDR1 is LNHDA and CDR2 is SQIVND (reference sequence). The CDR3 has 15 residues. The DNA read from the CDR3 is TGTGCCAGTAGTATAGACGGGACAGGGGGAAGAGGC. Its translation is CASSIDGTGGRG. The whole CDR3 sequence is CASSIDGTGGRGYTF.

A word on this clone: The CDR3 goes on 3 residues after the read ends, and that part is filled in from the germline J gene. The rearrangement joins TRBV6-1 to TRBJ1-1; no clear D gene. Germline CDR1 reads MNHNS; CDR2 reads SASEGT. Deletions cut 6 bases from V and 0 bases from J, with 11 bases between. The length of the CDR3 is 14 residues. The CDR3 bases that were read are TGTGCCAGCAGGGAATGGGCGCTGAACACTGAA. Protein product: CASREWALNTE. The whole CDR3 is CASREWALNTEAFF.

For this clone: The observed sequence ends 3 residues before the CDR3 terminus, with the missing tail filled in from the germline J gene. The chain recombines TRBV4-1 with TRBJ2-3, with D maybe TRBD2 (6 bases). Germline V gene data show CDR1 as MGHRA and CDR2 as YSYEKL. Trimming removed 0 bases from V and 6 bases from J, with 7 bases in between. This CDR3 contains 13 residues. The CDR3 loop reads CASSQEEGDTQYF. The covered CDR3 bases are TGCGCCAGCAGCCAAGAGGAGGGCGATACG.

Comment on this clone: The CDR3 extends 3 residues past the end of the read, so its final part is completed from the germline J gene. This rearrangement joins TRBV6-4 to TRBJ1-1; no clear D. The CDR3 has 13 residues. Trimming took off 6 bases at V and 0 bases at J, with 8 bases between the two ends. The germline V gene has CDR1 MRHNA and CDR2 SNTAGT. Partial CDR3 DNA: TGTGCCAGCAGAAAGGGTGTGAACACTGAA. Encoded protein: CASRKGVNTE. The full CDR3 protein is CASRKGVNTEAFF.

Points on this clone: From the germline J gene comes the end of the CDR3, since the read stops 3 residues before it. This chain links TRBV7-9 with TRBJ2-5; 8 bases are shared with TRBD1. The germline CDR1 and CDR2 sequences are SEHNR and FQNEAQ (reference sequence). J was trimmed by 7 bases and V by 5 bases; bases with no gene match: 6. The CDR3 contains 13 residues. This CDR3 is CASSKGTGGTQYF. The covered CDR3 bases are TGTGCCAGCAGCAAGGGGACAGGAGGGACC.

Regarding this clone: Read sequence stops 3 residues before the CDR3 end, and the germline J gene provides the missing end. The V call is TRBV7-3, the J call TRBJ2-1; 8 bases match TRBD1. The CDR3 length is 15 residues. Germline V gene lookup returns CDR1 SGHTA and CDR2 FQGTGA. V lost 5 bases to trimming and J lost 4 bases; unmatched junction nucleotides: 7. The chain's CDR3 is CASSQGQGGYNEQFF. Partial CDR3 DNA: TGTGCCAGCAGCCAAGGACAGGGCGGGTACAATGAG.